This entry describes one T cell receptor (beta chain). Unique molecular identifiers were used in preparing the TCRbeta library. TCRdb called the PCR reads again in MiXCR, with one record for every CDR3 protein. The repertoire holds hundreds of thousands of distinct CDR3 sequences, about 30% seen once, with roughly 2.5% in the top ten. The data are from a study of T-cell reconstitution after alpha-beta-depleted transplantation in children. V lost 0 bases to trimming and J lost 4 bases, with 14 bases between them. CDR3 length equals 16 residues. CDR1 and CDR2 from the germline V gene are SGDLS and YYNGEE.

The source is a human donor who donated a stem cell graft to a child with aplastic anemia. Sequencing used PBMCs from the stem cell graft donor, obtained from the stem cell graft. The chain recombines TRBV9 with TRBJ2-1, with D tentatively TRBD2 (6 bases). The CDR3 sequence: CASSVGGLGDYNEQFF. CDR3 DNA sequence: TGTGCCAGCAGCGTAGGGGGACTGGGGGATTACAATGAGCAGTTCTTC.